This paragraph covers one T cell receptor beta chain sequence. Its specificity is not known. Germline trimming cut 9 bases from V and 3 bases from J; bases unmatched to any gene: 6. CDR3 length: 13 residues. Germline lookup yields CDR1 SNHLY and CDR2 FYNNEI. The data were obtained in a study of cytomegalovirus exposure and HLA in healthy donors. Looking at the study overall: It was reported in a later analysis that the same platform had been used for the 120 or so validation repertoires as for the approximately 700 first-cohort repertoires. Study conclusions and caveats: Usually a TCR sequence was rare, but some public TCRs were found in many donors. Subsequent analysis revealed that first-cohort TCR clusters tended to co-occur in the 130 or so validation repertoires.

Generated by immunoSEQ multiplex PCR, the TCRdb table keeps only in-frame clones and is missing some. This table has around 50,000 clones, approximately 95% appearing once. The chain is built from TRBV2 and TRBJ2-7, with TRBD1 identical over 9 bases. Sample: PBMCs. The sequence was collected from a woman younger than 35 in good health and CMV-seronegative. The CDR3 DNA reads as TGTGCCAGTTTCCGGGACAGGGACTACGAGCAGTACGTC. Residues: CASFRDRDYEQYV.